This T cell receptor (beta chain) was sequenced for a study of vaccination effects on CD4 cells after COVID-19. Clones were read by immunoSEQ multiplex PCR, and TCRdb kept only the in-frame ones, dropping some. This sample has about 71,000 clones, with around 80% found just once. With 10 days of culture completed, CD4+ T cells were isolated. Participants were given two doses of BNT162b2 or mRNA-1273 vaccine. As to this clone: Its antigen is unknown.

The specimen was CD4+ T cells from PBMCs cultured without peptide, collected after COVID-19 vaccination. This TCR was sampled from a human donor who received a COVID-19 vaccine.

The CDR3 sequence: CASSWRQGALAGANVLTF. In DNA form, the CDR3 reads TGTGCCAGTAGTTGGCGACAGGGGGCATTGGCTGGGGCCAACGTCCTGACTTTC. This chain links TRBV19 with TRBJ2-6; 10 bases are shared with TRBD1. The CDR3 has 18 amino acids. Trimming removed 5 bases from V and 2 bases from J; junction bases left unmatched: 9. Germline V gene data show CDR1 as LNHDA and CDR2 as SQIVND (reference sequence).